This section outlines one TCR beta chain sequence together with its context. From germline, CDR1 is LGHDT and CDR2 YNNKEL (reference sequence). V lost 0 bases to trimming and J lost 4 bases; unmatched junction nucleotides: 5. The CDR3 totals 15 residues. The sample originates from a study of blood T cell repertoires in COVID-19. Original analysis: The authors estimated nucleated cell counts from reference gene primer amplification. Method: immunoSEQ multiplex PCR; TCRdb's copy keeps in-frame clones and lacks some. The V and J calls and the clone size are those of that table, but D and trimming were determined from the DNA. The top ten clones hold more than 6% of a sample with roughly 230,000 clones, just under 85% of them seen once.

The sequencing sample was made of peripheral blood. The receptor comes from a woman in her sixties with active or convalescent COVID-19. The gene calls are TRBV3-1 (or the pseudogene TRBV3-2) and TRBJ2-7; 8 nucleotides agree with TRBD1. In DNA form, the CDR3 reads TGTGCCAGCAGCCAAGAGGTGACAGGGGCATACGAGCAGTACTTC. Its protein is CASSQEVTGAYEQYF.